This is a list of T cell receptor beta chains from one sample in a study of T-cell reconstitution after alpha-beta-depleted transplantation in children. MiXCR, run by TCRdb on the PCR reads, gives a single entry per CDR3 protein. The sample lists 600,000 to 800,000 distinct CDR3 sequences, around 13% occurring once. Sequencing was performed on PBMCs, taken before TCRalphabeta/CD19-depleted stem cell transplant. The receptors shown here come from a girl aged 2-10 years with congenital amegakaryocytic thrombocytopenia, due to receive a stem cell transplant. Each CDR3 is given with its conserved first and last residue. The order of the fields is D gene, J gene, V gene, clone size, CDR3 DNA, CDR3 protein. A D gene is named only where the DNA matches it firmly. Rows give clone size only sometimes, using once, few, many, or a class for an expanded clone.

D gene: -; J gene: TRBJ2-1; V gene: TRBV20-1; clone size: many; CDR3 DNA: TGCAGTGCTACGGCGATTCGGTACAATGAGCAGTTCTTC; CDR3 protein: CSATAIRYNEQFF
D gene: -; J gene: TRBJ2-5; V gene: TRBV20-1; clone size: -; CDR3 DNA: TGCAGTGCCCACCCGAGGATTTCGGGAAGACTAGGAGAGACCCAGTACTTC; CDR3 protein: CSAHPRISGRLGETQYF
D gene: TRBD1; J gene: TRBJ2-7; V gene: TRBV2; clone size: many; CDR3 DNA: TGTGCCAGCATCCGGGACAGGGACTACGAGCAGTACTTC; CDR3 protein: CASIRDRDYEQYF
D gene: -; J gene: TRBJ2-1; V gene: TRBV14; clone size: few; CDR3 DNA: TGTGCCAGCAGCCAAATCGTAGCGCTCGGTGAGCAGTTCTTC; CDR3 protein: CASSQIVALGEQFF
D gene: TRBD2; J gene: TRBJ2-1; V gene: TRBV28; clone size: -; CDR3 DNA: TGTGCCAGCAGCGGAACTAGCGGGGGGCGGAATGAGCAGTTCTTC; CDR3 protein: CASSGTSGGRNEQFF
D gene: TRBD2; J gene: TRBJ2-1; V gene: TRBV6-2/TRBV6-3; clone size: few; CDR3 DNA: TGTGCCAGCATTGCTAGCGGGAGTGGTGATGAGCAGTTCTTC; CDR3 protein: CASIASGSGDEQFF
D gene: TRBD2; J gene: TRBJ2-1; V gene: TRBV7-9; clone size: few; CDR3 DNA: TGTGCCAGCAGCCCCGGGCTAGCGGCGAAACAGCAGTTCTTC; CDR3 protein: CASSPGLAAKQQFF
D gene: TRBD2; J gene: TRBJ2-5; V gene: TRBV5-1; clone size: -; CDR3 DNA: TGCGCCAGCAGCTTGGGAATAGCGGGAGGCCTAGGAGAGACCCAGTACTTC; CDR3 protein: CASSLGIAGGLGETQYF
D gene: -; J gene: TRBJ2-2; V gene: TRBV7-9; clone size: few; CDR3 DNA: TGTGCCAGCAGCTTGTCCTGGGGGGAGCTGTTTTTT; CDR3 protein: CASSLSWGELFF
D gene: -; J gene: TRBJ2-6; V gene: TRBV19; clone size: -; CDR3 DNA: TGTGCCAGTAGACGACTCTCCGGGGCCAACGTCCTGACTTTC; CDR3 protein: CASRRLSGANVLTF
D gene: -; J gene: TRBJ2-7; V gene: TRBV21-1; clone size: many; CDR3 DNA: TGTGCCAGCAGCAAGGGACAGGGGAGCTCCTACGAGCAGTACTTC; CDR3 protein: CASSKGQGSSYEQYF
D gene: -; J gene: TRBJ2-3; V gene: TRBV18; clone size: -; CDR3 DNA: TGTGCCAGCTCACCACCCTGGGATACGCAGTATTTT; CDR3 protein: CASSPPWDTQYF
D gene: -; J gene: TRBJ1-1; V gene: TRBV12-3/TRBV12-4; clone size: -; CDR3 DNA: TGTGCCAGCAGTTTCGGGAACAATGTAGGTCCTGAAGCTTTCTTT; CDR3 protein: CASSFGNNVGPEAFF
D gene: TRBD2; J gene: TRBJ2-3; V gene: TRBV20-1; clone size: many; CDR3 DNA: TGCAGTGCTAGAGTCAGCGGGAGGGTGGCAGATACGCAGTATTTT; CDR3 protein: CSARVSGRVADTQYF
D gene: -; J gene: TRBJ2-1; V gene: TRBV5-1; clone size: many; CDR3 DNA: TGCGCCAGCTGTCTCGGAACGGCCGGGAACAATGAGCAGTTCTTC; CDR3 protein: CASCLGTAGNNEQFF
D gene: TRBD2; J gene: TRBJ2-1; V gene: TRBV4-1; clone size: few; CDR3 DNA: TGCGCCAGCAGCCAAAGCCTAGCGGGAAGGCAGTTCTTC; CDR3 protein: CASSQSLAGRQFF
D gene: -; J gene: TRBJ1-2; V gene: TRBV25-1; clone size: few; CDR3 DNA: TGTGCCAGCAGTGGGGGGCCGTGGGCAGTTAACTATGGCTACACCTTC; CDR3 protein: CASSGGPWAVNYGYTF
D gene: TRBD1; J gene: TRBJ1-2; V gene: TRBV28; clone size: many; CDR3 DNA: TGTGCCAGCAGTTTATCGACAGGGAGCTATGGCTACACCTTC; CDR3 protein: CASSLSTGSYGYTF
D gene: -; J gene: TRBJ2-7; V gene: TRBV5-1; clone size: -; CDR3 DNA: TGCGCCAGCAGCCATGGTGCGGGTACAGGACCCTACGAGCAGTACTTC; CDR3 protein: CASSHGAGTGPYEQYF
D gene: -; J gene: TRBJ2-1; V gene: TRBV20-1; clone size: many; CDR3 DNA: TGCAGTGCTAGAGATATGGGGGTATACAATGAGCAGTTCTTC; CDR3 protein: CSARDMGVYNEQFF
D gene: -; J gene: TRBJ2-1; V gene: TRBV12-3/TRBV12-4; clone size: few; CDR3 DNA: TGTGCCAGCGTGACCTACAATGAGCAGTTCTTC; CDR3 protein: CASVTYNEQFF
D gene: TRBD2; J gene: TRBJ2-3; V gene: TRBV6-2/TRBV6-3; clone size: many; CDR3 DNA: TGTGCCAGCAGCCTAGGCGTGGGACTAGCGGGAGGGCACTGGATCGCAGATACGCAGTATTTT; CDR3 protein: CASSLGVGLAGGHWIADTQYF
D gene: -; J gene: TRBJ2-7; V gene: TRBV20-1; clone size: -; CDR3 DNA: TGCAGTGCTAGAGGTAGTAGTGGCTACGAGCTGTACTTC; CDR3 protein: CSARGSSGYELYF
D gene: -; J gene: TRBJ2-3; V gene: TRBV5-1; clone size: many; CDR3 DNA: TGCGCCAGCAGCTTGTATGTAAGGACCGCTAGCACAGATACGCAGTATTTT; CDR3 protein: CASSLYVRTASTDTQYF
D gene: TRBD2; J gene: TRBJ2-3; V gene: TRBV5-1; clone size: many; CDR3 DNA: TGCGCCAGCAGCCTAAACCCCCCGGGACTAGCGGCGACAGATACGCAGTATTTT; CDR3 protein: CASSLNPPGLAATDTQYF
D gene: TRBD1; J gene: TRBJ2-7; V gene: TRBV5-1; clone size: -; CDR3 DNA: TGCGCCAGCAGCTTACCCGCATCCGGGACAGGGGGCGACGAGCAGTACTTC; CDR3 protein: CASSLPASGTGGDEQYF
D gene: -; J gene: TRBJ2-1; V gene: TRBV5-1; clone size: few; CDR3 DNA: TGCGCCAGCAGCTTGGAATGGCGGGGAGGCAATGAGCAGTTCTTC; CDR3 protein: CASSLEWRGGNEQFF
D gene: TRBD1; J gene: TRBJ2-6; V gene: TRBV5-1; clone size: -; CDR3 DNA: TGCGCCAGCAGCTTAACAGGGGCGAAGTCTGGGGCCAACGTCCTGACTTTC; CDR3 protein: CASSLTGAKSGANVLTF
D gene: -; J gene: TRBJ1-5; V gene: TRBV12-3/TRBV12-4; clone size: few; CDR3 DNA: TGTGCCAGCAGTTTTCGTGTGACGGCAAATCAGCCCCAGCATTTT; CDR3 protein: CASSFRVTANQPQHF
D gene: TRBD1; J gene: TRBJ1-2; V gene: TRBV10-3; clone size: many; CDR3 DNA: TGTGCCATCAGTGAGATACAGGGGCTTGGCTACACCTTC; CDR3 protein: CAISEIQGLGYTF
D gene: -; J gene: TRBJ2-5; V gene: TRBV10-3; clone size: few; CDR3 DNA: TGTGCCATCAGTGAGTCCACCCGAGAGACCCAGTACTTC; CDR3 protein: CAISESTRETQYF
D gene: TRBD2; J gene: TRBJ2-1; V gene: TRBV18; clone size: -; CDR3 DNA: TGTGCCAGCTCACCAACCGGGACTAGCCTGAGTGATGAGCAGTTCTTC; CDR3 protein: CASSPTGTSLSDEQFF
D gene: TRBD2; J gene: TRBJ2-7; V gene: TRBV7-9; clone size: -; CDR3 DNA: TGTGCCAGCAGCACTCCGAAGCGGGGGCGAACCTACGAGCAGTACTTC; CDR3 protein: CASSTPKRGRTYEQYF
D gene: TRBD2; J gene: TRBJ2-1; V gene: TRBV9; clone size: few; CDR3 DNA: TGTGCCAGCAGCGCCTCGACTAGCGGGGGTGCCTACAATGAGCAGTTCTTC; CDR3 protein: CASSASTSGGAYNEQFF
D gene: -; J gene: TRBJ1-6; V gene: TRBV7-6; clone size: -; CDR3 DNA: TGTGCCAGCAGCCTCAAGGGACACCCTGGGGCACATTCACCCCTCCACTTT; CDR3 protein: CASSLKGHPGAHSPLHF
D gene: -; J gene: TRBJ2-3; V gene: TRBV5-1; clone size: many; CDR3 DNA: TGCGCCAGCAGCCCCCGGGCTAGCGAGAGCACAGATACGCAGTATTTT; CDR3 protein: CASSPRASESTDTQYF
D gene: -; J gene: TRBJ2-5; V gene: TRBV12-5; clone size: few; CDR3 DNA: TGTGCTAGTGGTTTGGGATCGACTCGTGGACACATCCAAGAGACCCAGTACTTC; CDR3 protein: CASGLGSTRGHIQETQYF
D gene: -; J gene: TRBJ2-7; V gene: TRBV6-1; clone size: many; CDR3 DNA: TGTGCCAGCACCCCCGTGGACAAGGTCGGGGAGCAGTACTTC; CDR3 protein: CASTPVDKVGEQYF
D gene: -; J gene: TRBJ2-7; V gene: TRBV10-2; clone size: many; CDR3 DNA: TGCGCCTACTCGCTTCGGGTCCGGAACGGGGCATACGAGCAGTACTTC; CDR3 protein: CAYSLRVRNGAYEQYF
D gene: -; J gene: TRBJ2-5; V gene: TRBV11-2; clone size: many; CDR3 DNA: TGTGCCAGCAGCCGAACCTACTATGTAGAGACCCAGTACTTC; CDR3 protein: CASSRTYYVETQYF
D gene: TRBD1; J gene: TRBJ2-1; V gene: TRBV4-1; clone size: many; CDR3 DNA: TGCGCCAGCAGCCAAGATTGGGGCAGGGGGTATGAGCAGTTCTTC; CDR3 protein: CASSQDWGRGYEQFF
D gene: TRBD2; J gene: TRBJ2-5; V gene: TRBV6-1; clone size: many; CDR3 DNA: TGTGCCAGCAGTAAGCGGGAGTGGGAGACCCAGTACTTC; CDR3 protein: CASSKREWETQYF
D gene: TRBD2; J gene: TRBJ2-7; V gene: TRBV6-1; clone size: many; CDR3 DNA: TGTGCCAGCAGCCACCGGCCGGGACTAAGACTGTACGAGCAGTACTTC; CDR3 protein: CASSHRPGLRLYEQYF
D gene: TRBD1; J gene: TRBJ2-7; V gene: TRBV5-1; clone size: many; CDR3 DNA: TGCGCCAGCGGAGACAGGGGCAGTAACGAGCAGTACTTC; CDR3 protein: CASGDRGSNEQYF
D gene: -; J gene: TRBJ2-5; V gene: TRBV7-9; clone size: -; CDR3 DNA: TGTGCCAGCATGGGCCCACCGAGGGAGACCCAGTACTTC; CDR3 protein: CASMGPPRETQYF
D gene: TRBD2; J gene: TRBJ2-7; V gene: TRBV20-1; clone size: many; CDR3 DNA: TGCAGTGCTAGTGCTAGCGGGACTCACGAGCAGTACTTC; CDR3 protein: CSASASGTHEQYF
D gene: -; J gene: TRBJ2-2; V gene: TRBV28; clone size: -; CDR3 DNA: TGTGCCTGCAGCCCAATCACCAGTGGACGGACCGCGAACACCGGGGAGCTGTTTTTT; CDR3 protein: CACSPITSGRTANTGELFF
D gene: -; J gene: TRBJ2-7; V gene: TRBV21-1; clone size: -; CDR3 DNA: TGTGCCAGCAGCAAAGCGCGGGCTAGCGGGTACTACGAGCAGTACTTC; CDR3 protein: CASSKARASGYYEQYF
D gene: TRBD2; J gene: TRBJ2-4; V gene: TRBV5-1; clone size: many; CDR3 DNA: TGCGCCAGCAGTCGCGGGAGGGCCGTAGCCAAAAACATTCAGTACTTC; CDR3 protein: CASSRGRAVAKNIQYF
D gene: TRBD1; J gene: TRBJ2-7; V gene: TRBV5-1; clone size: few; CDR3 DNA: TGCGCCAGCAGCTTGGTAGCGGGACAGGGGTACGAGCAGTACTTC; CDR3 protein: CASSLVAGQGYEQYF
D gene: -; J gene: TRBJ2-3; V gene: TRBV28; clone size: few; CDR3 DNA: TGTGCCAGCAGTTTAGGGTTTGGGGGAACGCAGTATTTT; CDR3 protein: CASSLGFGGTQYF
D gene: TRBD1; J gene: TRBJ1-4; V gene: TRBV12-3/TRBV12-4; clone size: many; CDR3 DNA: TGTGCCAGCAGAGGGGGCAGGGGAGATGAAAAACTGTTTTTT; CDR3 protein: CASRGGRGDEKLFF
D gene: TRBD1; J gene: TRBJ1-4; V gene: TRBV5-5; clone size: many; CDR3 DNA: TGTGCCAGCAGCTTGGGCGGTCTCAGGGGGCCGTCTAATGAAAAACTGTTTTTT; CDR3 protein: CASSLGGLRGPSNEKLFF
D gene: -; J gene: TRBJ1-2; V gene: TRBV30; clone size: -; CDR3 DNA: TGTGCCTGGGCCCCGCGCGTCGTCTTCAAACCCTATGGCTACACCTTC; CDR3 protein: CAWAPRVVFKPYGYTF
D gene: -; J gene: TRBJ1-1; V gene: TRBV12-3/TRBV12-4; clone size: -; CDR3 DNA: TGTGCCAGCAGCCTTAAGACGGACAACCTAGCTGCTTTCTTT; CDR3 protein: CASSLKTDNLAAFF
D gene: -; J gene: TRBJ1-2; V gene: TRBV7-9; clone size: many; CDR3 DNA: TGTGCCAGCAGCCCTCCGGGAGGCGGCTACACCTTC; CDR3 protein: CASSPPGGGYTF
D gene: -; J gene: TRBJ2-7; V gene: TRBV5-1; clone size: many; CDR3 DNA: TGCGCCAGCAGCTTGGTGGGTATCTCCTACGAGCAGTACTTC; CDR3 protein: CASSLVGISYEQYF
D gene: TRBD2; J gene: TRBJ2-3; V gene: TRBV27; clone size: -; CDR3 DNA: TGTGCCAGCAGTGGGTTAGCGGGGGAAGGCACAGATACGCAGTATTTT; CDR3 protein: CASSGLAGEGTDTQYF
D gene: -; J gene: TRBJ2-4; V gene: TRBV11-2; clone size: few; CDR3 DNA: TGTGCCAGCAACGGGCAGGATCTAGCCAAAAACATTCAGTACTTC; CDR3 protein: CASNGQDLAKNIQYF